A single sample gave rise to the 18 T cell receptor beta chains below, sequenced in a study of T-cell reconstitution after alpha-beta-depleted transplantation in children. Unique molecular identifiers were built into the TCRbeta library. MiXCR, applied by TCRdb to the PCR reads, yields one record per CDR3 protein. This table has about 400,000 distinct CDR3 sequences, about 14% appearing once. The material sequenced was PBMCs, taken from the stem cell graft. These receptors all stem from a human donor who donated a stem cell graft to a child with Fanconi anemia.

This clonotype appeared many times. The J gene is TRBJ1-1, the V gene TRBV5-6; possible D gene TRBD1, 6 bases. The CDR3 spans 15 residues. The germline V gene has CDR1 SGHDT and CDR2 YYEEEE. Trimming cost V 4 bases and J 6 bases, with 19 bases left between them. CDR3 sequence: CASSLYGTPSSEAFF. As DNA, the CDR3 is TGTGCCAGCAGCCTGTACGGGACACCTTCGTCTGAAGCTTTCTTT.

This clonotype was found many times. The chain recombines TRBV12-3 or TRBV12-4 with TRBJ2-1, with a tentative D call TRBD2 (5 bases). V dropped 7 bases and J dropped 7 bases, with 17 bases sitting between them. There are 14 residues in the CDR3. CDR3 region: CASTLRGSENEQFF. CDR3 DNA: TGTGCCAGCACCCTGAGAGGGTCCGAAAATGAGCAGTTCTTC.

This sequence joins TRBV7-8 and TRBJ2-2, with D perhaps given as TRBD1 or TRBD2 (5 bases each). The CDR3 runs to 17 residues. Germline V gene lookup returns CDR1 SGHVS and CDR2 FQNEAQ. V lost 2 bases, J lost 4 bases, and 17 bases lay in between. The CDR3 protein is CASSLYQGPGTTGELFF. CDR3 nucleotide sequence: TGTGCCAGCAGCTTATACCAGGGCCCCGGGACCACCGGGGAGCTGTTTTTT.

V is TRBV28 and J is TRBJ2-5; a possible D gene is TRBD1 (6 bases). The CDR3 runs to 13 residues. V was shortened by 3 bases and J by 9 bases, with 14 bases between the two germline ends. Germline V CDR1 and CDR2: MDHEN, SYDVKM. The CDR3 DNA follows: TGTGCCAGCAGTTTTGGGGGCCCCCCGTCCCAGTACTTC. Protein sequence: CASSFGGPPSQYF.

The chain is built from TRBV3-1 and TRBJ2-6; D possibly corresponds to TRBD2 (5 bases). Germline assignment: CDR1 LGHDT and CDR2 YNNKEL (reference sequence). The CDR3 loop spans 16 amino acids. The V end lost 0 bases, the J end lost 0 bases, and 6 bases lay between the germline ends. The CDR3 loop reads CASSQEGGSGANVLTF. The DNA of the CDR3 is TGTGCCAGCAGCCAAGAAGGAGGCTCTGGGGCCAACGTCCTGACTTTC.

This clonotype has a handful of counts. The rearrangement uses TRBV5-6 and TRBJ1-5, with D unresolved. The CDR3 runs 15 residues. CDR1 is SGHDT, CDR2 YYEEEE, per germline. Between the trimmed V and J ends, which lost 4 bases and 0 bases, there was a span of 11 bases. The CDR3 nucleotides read TGTGCCAGCAGCCTTAAGCCTTATAGCAATCAGCCCCAGCATTTT. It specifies CASSLKPYSNQPQHF.

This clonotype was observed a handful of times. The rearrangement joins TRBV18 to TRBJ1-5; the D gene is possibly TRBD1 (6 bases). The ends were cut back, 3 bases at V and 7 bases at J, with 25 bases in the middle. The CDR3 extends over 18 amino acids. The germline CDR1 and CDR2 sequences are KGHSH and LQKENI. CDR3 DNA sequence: TGTGCCAGCTCACCCGGCCCCATGGGGGCTCGGACGGAGCAGCCCCAGCATTTT. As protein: CASSPGPMGARTEQPQHF. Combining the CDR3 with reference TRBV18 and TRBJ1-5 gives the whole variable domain NAGVMQNPRHLVRRRGQEARLRCSPMKGHSHVYWYRQLPEEGLKFMVYLQKENIIDESGMPKERFSAEFPKEGPSILRIQQVVRGDSAAYFCASSPGPMGARTEQPQHFGDGTRLSIL.

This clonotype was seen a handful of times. The CDR3 protein is CASSAMYRVDGEQYF. CDR3 coding DNA: TGTGCCAGCAGCGCAATGTACAGGGTAGATGGCGAGCAGTACTTC. This chain joins TRBV11-1 and TRBJ2-7, with D maybe TRBD1 (6 bases). There are 15 residues in the CDR3. V gave up 5 bases and J gave up 6 bases, with 20 bases separating them. CDR1 and CDR2 (germline): SGHAT, FQDESV (reference sequence). Full variable domain (rest looked up from reference TRBV11-1 and TRBJ2-7): EAEVAQSPRYKITEKSQAVAFWCDPISGHATLYWYRQILGQGPELLVQFQDESVVDDSQLPKDRFSAERLKGVDSTLKIQPAELGDSAMYLCASSAMYRVDGEQYFGPGTRLTVT.

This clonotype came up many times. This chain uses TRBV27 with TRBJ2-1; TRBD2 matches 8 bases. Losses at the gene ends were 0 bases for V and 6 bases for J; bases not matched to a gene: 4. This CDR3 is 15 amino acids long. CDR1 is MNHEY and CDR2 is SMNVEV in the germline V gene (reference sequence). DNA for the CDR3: TGTGCCAGCAGTTTATCAGCGGGGGCCCTCAATGAGCAGTTCTTC. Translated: CASSLSAGALNEQFF.

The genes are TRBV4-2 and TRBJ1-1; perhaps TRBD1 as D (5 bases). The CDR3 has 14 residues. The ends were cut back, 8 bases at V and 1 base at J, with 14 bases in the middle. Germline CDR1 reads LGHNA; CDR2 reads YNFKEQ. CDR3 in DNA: TGTGCCAGCCAGCCCGGGACGGAGAACACTGAAGCTTTCTTT. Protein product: CASQPGTENTEAFF.

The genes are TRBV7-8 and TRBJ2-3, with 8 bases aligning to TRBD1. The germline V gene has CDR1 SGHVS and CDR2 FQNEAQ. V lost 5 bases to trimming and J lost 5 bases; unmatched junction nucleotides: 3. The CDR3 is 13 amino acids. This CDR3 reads CASSVDRGDTQYF. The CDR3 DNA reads TGTGCCAGCAGCGTCGACAGGGGAGATACGCAGTATTTT.

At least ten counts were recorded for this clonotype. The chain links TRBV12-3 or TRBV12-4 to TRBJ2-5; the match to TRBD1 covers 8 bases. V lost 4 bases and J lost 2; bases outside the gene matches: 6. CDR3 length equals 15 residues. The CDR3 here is CASSSTGAIQETQYF. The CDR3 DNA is TGTGCCAGCAGTTCGACAGGGGCCATACAAGAGACCCAGTACTTC.

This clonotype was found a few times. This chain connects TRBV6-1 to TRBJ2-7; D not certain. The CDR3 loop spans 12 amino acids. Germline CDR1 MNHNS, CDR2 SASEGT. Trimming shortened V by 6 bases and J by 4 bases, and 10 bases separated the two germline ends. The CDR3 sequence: CASSDLVYEQYF. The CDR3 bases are TGTGCCAGCAGCGATCTCGTATACGAGCAGTACTTC.

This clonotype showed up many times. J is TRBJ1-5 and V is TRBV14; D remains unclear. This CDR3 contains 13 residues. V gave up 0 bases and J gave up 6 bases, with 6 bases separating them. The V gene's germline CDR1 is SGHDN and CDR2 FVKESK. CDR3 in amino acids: CASSQDISQPQHF. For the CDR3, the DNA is TGTGCCAGCAGCCAAGATATTTCTCAGCCCCAGCATTTT.

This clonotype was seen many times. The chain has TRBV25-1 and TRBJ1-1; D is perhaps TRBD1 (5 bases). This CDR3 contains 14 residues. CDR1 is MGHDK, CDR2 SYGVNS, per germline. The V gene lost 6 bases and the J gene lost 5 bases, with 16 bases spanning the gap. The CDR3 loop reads CASRGREAGTEAFF. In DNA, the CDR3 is TGTGCCAGCAGGGGCAGGGAGGCAGGAACTGAAGCTTTCTTT.

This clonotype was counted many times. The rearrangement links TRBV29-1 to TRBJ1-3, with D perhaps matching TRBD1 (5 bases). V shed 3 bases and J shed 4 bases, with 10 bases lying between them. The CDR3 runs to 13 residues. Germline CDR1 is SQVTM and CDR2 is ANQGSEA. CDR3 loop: CSVEGGEGNTIYF. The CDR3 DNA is TGCAGCGTTGAGGGAGGGGAAGGAAACACCATATATTTT.

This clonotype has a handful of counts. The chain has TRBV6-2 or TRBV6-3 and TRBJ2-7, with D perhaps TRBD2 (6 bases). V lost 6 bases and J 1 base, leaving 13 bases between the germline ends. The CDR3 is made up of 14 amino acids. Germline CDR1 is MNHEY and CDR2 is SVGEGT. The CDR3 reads CASSSPGLSYEQYV. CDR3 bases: TGTGCCAGCAGCTCTCCGGGACTTTCCTACGAGCAGTACGTC.

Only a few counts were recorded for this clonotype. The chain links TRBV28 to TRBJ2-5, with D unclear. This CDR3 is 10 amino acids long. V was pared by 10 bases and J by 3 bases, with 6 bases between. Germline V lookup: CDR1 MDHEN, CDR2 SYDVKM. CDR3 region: CATAEETQYF. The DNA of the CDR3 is TGTGCCACCGCCGAAGAGACCCAGTACTTC.